The clone carrying this TCR beta chain was observed a single time. The protocol was immunoSEQ multiplex PCR, while the TCRdb copy is restricted to in-frame clones and leaves out a portion. The sample has more than 65,000 clones; 90% are singletons. Germline CDR1 and CDR2: LNHDA and SQIVND (reference sequence). The CDR3 spans 11 residues. Losses at the gene ends were 5 bases for V and 8 bases for J; bases not matched to a gene: 2. The data stem from a study of T cell changes during pregnancy in multiple sclerosis. The receptor was isolated from a female donor in good health, enrolled as a control in a pregnancy study. The material was peripheral blood, obtained after pregnancy. V and J are TRBV19 and TRBJ1-2, with 7 nucleotides matching TRBD1. The CDR3 loop is CASSWTGGYTF. In nucleotides, the CDR3 is TGTGCCAGTAGTTGGACAGGCGGCTACACCTTC.